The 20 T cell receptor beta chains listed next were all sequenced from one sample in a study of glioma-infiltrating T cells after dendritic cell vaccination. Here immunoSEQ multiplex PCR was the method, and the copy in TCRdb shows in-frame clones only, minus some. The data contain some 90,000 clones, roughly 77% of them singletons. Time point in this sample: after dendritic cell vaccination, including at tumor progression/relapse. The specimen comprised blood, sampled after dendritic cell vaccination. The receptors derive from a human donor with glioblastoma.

CDR3 in amino acids: CASSVQGMNTEAFF. CDR3 in DNA: TGTGCCAGCAGTGTACAGGGTATGAACACTGAAGCTTTCTTT. The J gene is TRBJ1-1, the V gene TRBV2; D may be TRBD1 (6 bases). Per germline, CDR1 SNHLY and CDR2 FYNNEI. Trimming took 4 bases from V and 0 from J, leaving 9 bases between them. This CDR3 comprises 14 residues.

For the CDR3, the DNA is TGTGCCACCAGCAGGGACAGCTACGAGCAGTACGTC. Translated, it gives CATSRDSYEQYV. This chain connects TRBV15 to TRBJ2-7; possible D gene TRBD1, 6 bases. Trimming removed 3 bases from V and 3 bases from J, with 6 bases in between. Germline CDR1 reads LNHNV; CDR2 reads YYDKDF (reference sequence). The CDR3 has 12 amino acids.

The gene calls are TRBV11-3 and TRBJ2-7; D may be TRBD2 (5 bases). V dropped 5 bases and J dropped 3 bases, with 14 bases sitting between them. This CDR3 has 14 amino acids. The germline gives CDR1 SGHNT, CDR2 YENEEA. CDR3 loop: CASSKRAGDYEQYF. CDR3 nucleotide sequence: TGTGCCAGCAGCAAACGGGCGGGCGACTACGAGCAGTACTTC.

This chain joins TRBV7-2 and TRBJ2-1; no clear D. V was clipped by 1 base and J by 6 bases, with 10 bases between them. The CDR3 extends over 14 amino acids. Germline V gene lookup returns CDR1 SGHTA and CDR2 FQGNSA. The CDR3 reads CASSLDRTSNEQFF. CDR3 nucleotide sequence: TGTGCCAGCAGCTTAGATCGTACATCCAATGAGCAGTTCTTC.

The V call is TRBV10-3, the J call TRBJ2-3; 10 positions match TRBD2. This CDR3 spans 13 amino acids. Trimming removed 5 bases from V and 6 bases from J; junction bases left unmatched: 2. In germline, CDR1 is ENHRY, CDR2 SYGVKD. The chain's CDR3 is CAISLAGADTQYF. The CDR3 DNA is TGTGCCATCAGTCTAGCGGGAGCGGATACGCAGTATTTT.

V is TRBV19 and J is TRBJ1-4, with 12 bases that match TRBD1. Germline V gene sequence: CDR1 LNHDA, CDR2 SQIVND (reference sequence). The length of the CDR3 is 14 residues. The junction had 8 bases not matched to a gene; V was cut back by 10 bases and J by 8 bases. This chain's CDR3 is CATSGDRGREKLFF. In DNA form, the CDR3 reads TGTGCCACCTCGGGGGACAGGGGGCGGGAAAAACTGTTTTTT. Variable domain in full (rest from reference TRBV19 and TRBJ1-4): DGGITQSPKYLFRKEGQNVTLSCEQNLNHDAMYWYRQDPGQGLRLIYYSQIVNDFQKGDIAEGYSVSREKKESFPLTVTSAQKNPTAFYLCATSGDRGREKLFFGSGTQLSVL.

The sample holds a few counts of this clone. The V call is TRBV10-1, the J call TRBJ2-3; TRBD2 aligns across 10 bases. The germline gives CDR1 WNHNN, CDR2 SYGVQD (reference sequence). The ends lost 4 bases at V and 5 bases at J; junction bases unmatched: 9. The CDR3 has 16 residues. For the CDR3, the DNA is TGCGCCAGCAGTGGGTACCCGGGACTAGCGAAAGATACGCAGTATTTT. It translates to CASSGYPGLAKDTQYF.

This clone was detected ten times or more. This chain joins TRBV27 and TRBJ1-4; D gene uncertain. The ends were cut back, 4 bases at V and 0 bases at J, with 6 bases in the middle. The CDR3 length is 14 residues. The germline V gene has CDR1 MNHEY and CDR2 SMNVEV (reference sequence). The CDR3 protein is CASSSDATNEKLFF. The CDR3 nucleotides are TGTGCCAGCAGTTCAGATGCAACTAATGAAAAACTGTTTTTT.

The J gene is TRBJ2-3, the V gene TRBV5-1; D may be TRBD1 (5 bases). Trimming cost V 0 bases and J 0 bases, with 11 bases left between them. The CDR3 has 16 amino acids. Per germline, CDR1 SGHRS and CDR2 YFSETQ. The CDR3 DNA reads TGCGCCAGCAGCTTGGTGTTGGGGCCTAGCACAGATACGCAGTATTTT. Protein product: CASSLVLGPSTDTQYF.

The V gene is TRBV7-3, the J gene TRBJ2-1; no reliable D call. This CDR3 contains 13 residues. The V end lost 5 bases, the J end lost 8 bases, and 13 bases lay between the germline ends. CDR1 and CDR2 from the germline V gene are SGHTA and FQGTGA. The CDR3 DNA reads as TGTGCCAGCAGCGCCCGCCCAGAGGATGAGCAGTTCTTC. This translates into CASSARPEDEQFF.

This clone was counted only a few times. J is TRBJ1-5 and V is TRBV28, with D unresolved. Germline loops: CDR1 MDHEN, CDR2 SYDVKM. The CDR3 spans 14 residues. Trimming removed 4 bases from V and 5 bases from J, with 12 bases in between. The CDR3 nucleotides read TGTGCCAGCAGTTCGCCCCCGAGGTATCAGCCCCAGCATTTT. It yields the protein CASSSPPRYQPQHF.

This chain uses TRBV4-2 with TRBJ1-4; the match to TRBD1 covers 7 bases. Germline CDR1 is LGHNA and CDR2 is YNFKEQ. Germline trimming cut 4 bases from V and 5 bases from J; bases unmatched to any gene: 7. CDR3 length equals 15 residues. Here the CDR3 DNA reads TGTGCCAGCAGCCGAGCCGGGACAGAGAATGAAAAACTGTTTTTT. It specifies CASSRAGTENEKLFF.

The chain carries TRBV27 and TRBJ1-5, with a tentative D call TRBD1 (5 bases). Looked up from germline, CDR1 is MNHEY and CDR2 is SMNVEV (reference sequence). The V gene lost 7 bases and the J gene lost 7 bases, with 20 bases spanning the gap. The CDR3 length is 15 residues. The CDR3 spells CASNTTLQGCQPQHF. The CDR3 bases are TGTGCCAGCAATACCACCTTGCAGGGATGCCAGCCCCAGCATTTT.

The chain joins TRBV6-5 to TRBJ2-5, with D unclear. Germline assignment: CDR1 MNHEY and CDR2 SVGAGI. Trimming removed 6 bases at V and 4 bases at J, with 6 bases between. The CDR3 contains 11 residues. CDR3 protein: CASSLRETQYF. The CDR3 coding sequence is TGTGCCAGCAGCTTGCGAGAGACCCAGTACTTC.

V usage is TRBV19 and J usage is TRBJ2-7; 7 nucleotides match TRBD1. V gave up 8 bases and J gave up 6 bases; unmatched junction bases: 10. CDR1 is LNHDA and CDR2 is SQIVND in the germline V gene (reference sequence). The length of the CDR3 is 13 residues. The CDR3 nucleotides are TGTGCCAGTTCTCAGGGGGTGGGCCGCGAGCAGTACGTC. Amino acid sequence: CASSQGVGREQYV.

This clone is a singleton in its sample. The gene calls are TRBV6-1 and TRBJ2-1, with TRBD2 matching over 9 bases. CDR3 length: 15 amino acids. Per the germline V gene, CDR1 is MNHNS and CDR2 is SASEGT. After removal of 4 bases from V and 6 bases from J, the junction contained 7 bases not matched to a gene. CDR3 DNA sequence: TGTGCCAGCAGTGTGTCGGGACTAGCTTTCAATGAGCAGTTCTTC. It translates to CASSVSGLAFNEQFF.

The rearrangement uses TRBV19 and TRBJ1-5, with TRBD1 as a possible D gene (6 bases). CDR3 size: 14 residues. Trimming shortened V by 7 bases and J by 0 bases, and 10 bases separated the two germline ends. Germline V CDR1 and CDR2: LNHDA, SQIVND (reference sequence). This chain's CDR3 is CASMGHLSNQPQHF. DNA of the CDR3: TGTGCCAGTATGGGACACCTTAGCAATCAGCCCCAGCATTTT.

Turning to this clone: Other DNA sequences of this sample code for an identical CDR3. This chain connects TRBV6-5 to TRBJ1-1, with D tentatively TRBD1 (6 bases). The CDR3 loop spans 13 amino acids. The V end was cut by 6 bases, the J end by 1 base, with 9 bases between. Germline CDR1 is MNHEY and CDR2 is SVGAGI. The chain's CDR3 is CASSAQGNTEAFF. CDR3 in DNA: TGTGCCAGCAGCGCACAGGGGAACACTGAAGCTTTCTTT.

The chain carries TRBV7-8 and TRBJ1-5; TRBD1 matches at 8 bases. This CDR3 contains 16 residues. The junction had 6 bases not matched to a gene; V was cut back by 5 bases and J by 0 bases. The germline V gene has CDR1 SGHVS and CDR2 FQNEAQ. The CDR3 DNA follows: TGTGCCAGCAGCAAGGGGACAGGAAATAGCAATCAGCCCCAGCATTTT. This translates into CASSKGTGNSNQPQHF.

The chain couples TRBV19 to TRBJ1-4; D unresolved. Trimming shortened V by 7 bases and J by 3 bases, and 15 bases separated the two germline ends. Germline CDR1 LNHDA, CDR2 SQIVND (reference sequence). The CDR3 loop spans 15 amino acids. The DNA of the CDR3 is TGTGCCAGTACCTCAGCTGGGAGTGCTAATGAAAAACTGTTTTTT. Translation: CASTSAGSANEKLFF.